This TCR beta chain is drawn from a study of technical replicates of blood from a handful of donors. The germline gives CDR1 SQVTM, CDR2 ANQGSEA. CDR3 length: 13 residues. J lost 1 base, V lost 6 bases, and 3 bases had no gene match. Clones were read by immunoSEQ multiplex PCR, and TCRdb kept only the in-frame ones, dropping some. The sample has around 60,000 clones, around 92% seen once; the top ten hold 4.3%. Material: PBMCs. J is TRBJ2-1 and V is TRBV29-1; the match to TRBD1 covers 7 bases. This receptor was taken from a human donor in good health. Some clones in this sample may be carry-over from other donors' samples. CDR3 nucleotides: TGCAGCGTCGGACAGGTATCCTACAATGAGCAGTTCTTC. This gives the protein CSVGQVSYNEQFF.